The 24 T cell receptor beta chains given below trace back to one sample, sequenced in a study of long-term antiretroviral therapy in people with HIV. A v3.0 immunoSEQ assay was performed at survey level. Libraries were prepared by immunoSEQ multiplex PCR; TCRdb keeps only in-frame clonotypes and omits some of them. The sample includes some 15,000 clones, around 89% of them seen just once. The sample was unsorted PBMCs, taken 0.7 years before starting antiretroviral therapy. These receptors were collected from a man aged 50 to 59 with HIV.

The chain joins TRBV29-1 to TRBJ2-7; D perhaps matches TRBD1 (5 bases). Germline CDR1 SQVTM, CDR2 ANQGSEA. V lost 7 bases to trimming and J lost 4 bases, with 17 bases between them. This CDR3 has 13 residues. This CDR3 reads CSGGTQDTYEQYF. In nucleotides, the CDR3 is TGCAGCGGGGGAACACAGGATACTTACGAGCAGTACTTC.

V is TRBV4-1 and J is TRBJ1-2, with 12 nucleotides matching TRBD1. The J segment lost 5 bases and the V segment lost 2 bases, leaving 6 bases of the junction unmatched. The length of the CDR3 is 16 residues. Germline lookup yields CDR1 MGHRA and CDR2 YSYEKL. CDR3 in DNA: TGCGCCAGCAGCCAACGAGGGACAGGGGGCCGGTATGGCTACACCTTC. This sequence encodes CASSQRGTGGRYGYTF.

This clone appeared a few times. V gene TRBV14 combines with J gene TRBJ2-7, with D uncertain. The CDR3 runs 12 residues. Germline V gene data show CDR1 as SGHDN and CDR2 as FVKESK. V was pared by 4 bases and J by 2 bases, with 6 bases between. As DNA, the CDR3 is TGTGCCAGCAGCCTAGCCCCCTACGAGCAGTACTTC. Its translation is CASSLAPYEQYF.

The chain combines TRBV5-4 with TRBJ1-2, with TRBD1 as a possible D gene (6 bases). The CDR3 extends over 16 amino acids. Germline V gene sequence: CDR1 SGHNT, CDR2 YYREEE (reference sequence). The V and J ends lost 4 bases and 8 bases respectively, with 24 bases between them. This chain's CDR3 is CASSREGGNGGGGYTF. CDR3 sequence (DNA): TGTGCCAGCAGCCGAGAGGGGGGAAACGGAGGCGGCGGCTACACCTTC.

The chain couples TRBV7-3 to TRBJ2-1; 7 nucleotides line up with TRBD2. Germline CDR1 reads SGHTA; CDR2 reads FQGTGA. CDR3 size: 15 residues. Trimming took 5 bases from V and 4 from J; bases not matched to a gene: 8. As DNA, the CDR3 is TGTGCCAGCAGCGTCGGGGCTAGCGGATACAATGAGCAGTTCTTC. Protein product: CASSVGASGYNEQFF.

The chain is built from TRBV7-8 and TRBJ1-1; D is unclear. The CDR3 runs to 15 residues. Germline values: CDR1 SGHVS, CDR2 FQNEAQ. The ends were cut back, 2 bases at V and 0 bases at J, with 10 bases in the middle. CDR3 in amino acids: CASSLSRDMNTEAFF. CDR3 DNA: TGTGCCAGCAGCTTAAGCCGGGATATGAACACTGAAGCTTTCTTT. The whole variable domain, remainder taken from reference TRBV7-8 and TRBJ1-1, is GAGVSQSPRYKVAKRGQDVALRCDPISGHVSLFWYQQALGQGPEFLTYFQNEAQLDKSGLPSDRFFAERPEGSVSTLKIQRTQQEDSAVYLCASSLSRDMNTEAFFGQGTRLTVV.

This clone was counted a single time. The chain has TRBV4-2 and TRBJ2-1, with 7 bases matching TRBD2. Unmatched junction bases numbered 4, after V lost 3 bases and J lost 5 bases. This CDR3 comprises 14 residues. Germline V gene sequence: CDR1 LGHNA, CDR2 YNFKEQ. Here the CDR3 DNA reads TGTGCCAGCAGCCATCTAGCGGATAACAATGAGCAGTTCTTC. It is translated as CASSHLADNNEQFF.

V gene TRBV6-5 combines with J gene TRBJ2-1; D is unresolved. CDR1 and CDR2 (germline): MNHEY, SVGAGI. The CDR3 has 15 residues. The V and J ends lost 8 bases and 2 bases respectively, with 16 bases between them. CDR3 in amino acids: CASGRSVGAYNEQFF. DNA of the CDR3: TGTGCCAGCGGCCGGAGCGTTGGTGCCTACAATGAGCAGTTCTTC.

This clone appeared a single time. V is TRBV6-1 and J is TRBJ2-7; D remains ambiguous. The CDR3 runs 12 residues. CDR1 MNHNS and CDR2 SASEGT come from the germline V gene. The V end lost 6 bases, the J end lost 1 base, and 7 bases lay between the germline ends. CDR3 sequence reads: CASRTQSYEQYF. CDR3 nucleotide sequence: TGTGCCAGCAGAACCCAATCCTACGAGCAGTACTTC.

The chain carries TRBV18 and TRBJ1-2; no reliable D call. Looked up from germline, CDR1 is KGHSH and CDR2 is LQKENI. There are 11 residues in the CDR3. V was trimmed by 6 bases and J by 6 bases, leaving 8 bases between them. The CDR3 loop reads CASSFGDGYTF. CDR3 bases: TGTGCCAGCTCCTTTGGAGATGGCTACACCTTC.

The rearrangement joins TRBV4-3 to TRBJ2-3; TRBD1 is a possible D gene (6 bases). The CDR3 is 14 residues long. In germline, CDR1 is LGHNA, CDR2 YSLEER. Trimming removed 4 bases from V and 5 bases from J, with 13 bases in between. The CDR3 spells CASSRARGEDTQYF. The DNA of the CDR3 is TGCGCCAGCAGCCGGGCCAGGGGCGAAGATACGCAGTATTTT.

V usage is TRBV18 and J usage is TRBJ2-3, with 7 nucleotides matching TRBD1. CDR3 size: 16 residues. CDR1 KGHSH and CDR2 LQKENI come from the germline V gene. The V gene end was trimmed by 0 bases and the J gene end by 0 bases; junction bases not matched to a gene: 3. CDR3 sequence reads: CASSPPGGPSTDTQYF. The DNA of the CDR3 is TGTGCCAGCTCACCACCAGGGGGCCCAAGCACAGATACGCAGTATTTT.

The gene calls are TRBV9 and TRBJ1-4; unclear D gene. The CDR3 extends over 13 amino acids. The germline gives CDR1 SGDLS, CDR2 YYNGEE. The V gene lost 3 bases and the J gene lost 7 bases, with 10 bases spanning the gap. The CDR3 region has the DNA TGTGCCAGCAGCGATGGCCCTTTTGAAAAACTGTTTTTT. Translated: CASSDGPFEKLFF.

The chain recombines TRBV6-5 with TRBJ1-2; 10 bases map to TRBD1. CDR1 and CDR2 (germline): MNHEY, SVGAGI. The CDR3 consists of 14 residues. Losses at the gene ends were 0 bases for V and 8 bases for J; bases not matched to a gene: 3. CDR3 nucleotides: TGTGCCAGCAGTTACTCGGACAGGGGGAAGGGCTACACCTTC. Amino acid sequence: CASSYSDRGKGYTF.

This clone appeared a single time. The chain combines TRBV7-9 with TRBJ1-2, with D possibly matching TRBD1 (5 bases). Trimming removed 5 bases at V and 0 bases at J, with 13 bases between. The CDR3 length is 15 residues. Germline CDR1 is SEHNR and CDR2 is FQNEAQ (reference sequence). The CDR3 reads CASSPREGPNYGYTF. The CDR3 DNA reads as TGTGCCAGCAGCCCCCGGGAGGGGCCTAACTATGGCTACACCTTC.

The V gene is TRBV4-1, the J gene TRBJ1-5, with TRBD1 as a possible D gene (6 bases). This CDR3 comprises 14 residues. Deletions cut 10 bases from V and 2 bases from J, with 15 bases between. The germline gives CDR1 MGHRA, CDR2 YSYEKL. The CDR3 protein is CATSPRGGNQPQHF. CDR3 DNA: TGCGCCACCTCGCCCAGGGGTGGCAATCAGCCCCAGCATTTT.

This chain links TRBV27 with TRBJ2-3, with TRBD1 matching 7 bases. The CDR3 is 16 amino acids. CDR1 is MNHEY and CDR2 is SMNVEV in the germline V gene (reference sequence). V lost 7 bases, J lost 0 bases, and 10 bases stayed unmatched. The CDR3 DNA sequence: TGTGCCAGCATGGGGACAGTATCGTCTAGCACAGATACGCAGTATTTT. Translating gives CASMGTVSSSTDTQYF.

V is TRBV7-4 and J is TRBJ2-3, with 16 bases identical to TRBD2. Germline V gene lookup returns CDR1 SGHVT and CDR2 SQSDAQ. The CDR3 consists of 18 residues. The J segment lost 5 bases and the V segment lost 5 bases, leaving 10 bases of the junction unmatched. Written as DNA, the CDR3 is TGTGCCAGCAGCCCCCGCCCGGGACTAGCGGGAGGGTTAGATACGCAGTATTTT. This gives the protein CASSPRPGLAGGLDTQYF.

The genes are TRBV7-2 and TRBJ2-7; D is unresolved. The length of the CDR3 is 10 residues. Germline CDR1 is SGHTA and CDR2 is FQGNSA. V lost 4 bases and J 4 bases, leaving 2 bases between the germline ends. CDR3: CASSSYEQYF. CDR3 in DNA: TGTGCCAGCAGCTCGTACGAGCAGTACTTC.

V and J are TRBV9 and TRBJ2-7; a possible D gene is TRBD2 (6 bases). The ends were cut back, 0 bases at V and 7 bases at J, with 14 bases in the middle. CDR1 is SGDLS, CDR2 YYNGEE, per germline. The CDR3 covers 14 residues. The CDR3 loop reads CASSVALGAGEQYF. The CDR3 nucleotides read TGTGCCAGCAGCGTAGCTTTAGGGGCGGGGGAGCAGTACTTC.

This chain joins TRBV30 and TRBJ1-2, with D tentatively TRBD1 (5 bases). The length of the CDR3 is 13 residues. Germline CDR1 GTSNPN, CDR2 SVGIG (reference sequence). Trimming took 4 bases from V and 5 from J, leaving 14 bases between them. The CDR3 nucleotides read TGTGCCTGGAACGAGGGCGGGACGTATGGCTACACCTTC. It is translated as CAWNEGGTYGYTF.

CDR3 nucleotides: TGTGCCAGCTCACCACTACAGGGGGTGGATGGCTACACCTTC. Its protein is CASSPLQGVDGYTF. This rearrangement joins TRBV18 to TRBJ1-2; 8 positions agree with TRBD1. V gave up 1 base and J gave up 6 bases; unmatched junction bases: 4. This CDR3 has 14 amino acids. Germline CDR1 reads KGHSH; CDR2 reads LQKENI.

V gene TRBV11-2 combines with J gene TRBJ2-6; 8 bases align to TRBD2. The germline gives CDR1 SGHAT, CDR2 FQNNGV. The CDR3 totals 17 residues. J was trimmed by 4 bases and V by 1 base; bases with no gene match: 6. CDR3 nucleotide sequence: TGTGCCAGCAGCTTAGCCCCAGCGGGGGACGGGGCCAACGTCCTGACTTTC. Protein product: CASSLAPAGDGANVLTF.

The J gene is TRBJ2-7, the V gene TRBV5-4, with 10 bases matching TRBD2. CDR3 length: 16 amino acids. The V gene's germline CDR1 is SGHNT and CDR2 YYREEE (reference sequence). The V gene end was trimmed by 3 bases and the J gene end by 6 bases; junction bases not matched to a gene: 12. CDR3 in amino acids: CASSSTSSSGSGEQYF. Written as DNA, the CDR3 is TGTGCCAGCAGCTCAACATCGTCTAGCGGGAGTGGCGAGCAGTACTTC. The variable domain in full, completed from reference TRBV5-4 and TRBJ2-7, reads ETGVTQSPTHLIKTRGQQVTLRCSSQSGHNTVSWYQQALGQGPQFIFQYYREEENGRGNFPPRFSGLQFPNYSSELNVNALELDDSALYLCASSSTSSSGSGEQYFGPGTRLTVT.